These 3 T cell receptor beta chains came from one sample sequenced in a study of blood T cell repertoires in COVID-19 (dated by TCRdb to 2018 to 2020). Libraries were constructed by the immunoSEQ multiplex PCR assay. Entries here come from immuneACCESS through TCRdb and include only in-frame sequences with V and J called. Some clones fail to appear in such tables; in the studies checked, an unresolved V gene covers under half of the shortfall, and the cause of the remainder is unknown. This sample holds roughly 200,000 clones; around 85% were observed only once. The top ten clones comprise approximately 11% of the sample. Specimen: peripheral blood. These receptors all stem from a human donor with active or convalescent COVID-19. The donor label of this sample is uncertain.

The chain is built from TRBV5-1 and TRBJ2-1; D may be TRBD2 (7 bases). Per the germline V gene, CDR1 is SGHRS and CDR2 is YFSETQ. The CDR3 covers 15 residues. V lost 0 bases and J lost 9, with 16 bases in between. In DNA, the CDR3 is TGCGCCAGCAGCTTGGTTCCTAGCGGAGGGGGTGAGCAGTTCTTC. Protein: CASSLVPSGGGEQFF.

This chain connects TRBV5-1 to TRBJ2-1; D unclear. The CDR3 is 15 residues long. Germline V gives CDR1 SGHRS, CDR2 YFSETQ. Trimming pared 2 bases from V and 6 bases from J, leaving 15 bases between. The DNA of the CDR3 is TGCGCCAGCAGCTTTTCCATGGCCCCCCCCAATGAGCAGTTCTTC. Protein: CASSFSMAPPNEQFF.

There are a few counts of this clone. V is TRBV7-8 and J is TRBJ1-5; D not certain. The V gene's germline CDR1 is SGHVS and CDR2 FQNEAQ. Trimming removed 5 bases from V and 7 bases from J, with 9 bases in between. The CDR3 is 12 amino acids. The CDR3 sequence: CASSVNQQPQHF. CDR3 coding DNA: TGTGCCAGCAGCGTAAATCAGCAGCCCCAGCATTTT. Variable domain in full (rest from reference TRBV7-8 and TRBJ1-5): GAGVSQSPRYKVAKRGQDVALRCDPISGHVSLFWYQQALGQGPEFLTYFQNEAQLDKSGLPSDRFFAERPEGSVSTLKIQRTQQEDSAVYLCASSVNQQPQHFGDGTRLSIL.